This T cell receptor (beta chain) was found in a study of blood T cell repertoires in COVID-19. Study details: From T cells, B-cell-depleted T cells, or PBMCs came the material, which was cDNA or gDNA.

This CDR3 has 17 amino acids. Trimming shortened V by 3 bases and J by 0 bases, and 21 bases separated the two germline ends. CDR1 is GTSNPN, CDR2 SVGIG, per germline (reference sequence). Methods used by the authors: Reference gene primer amplification gave estimated nucleated cell counts. The protocol was immunoSEQ multiplex PCR, while the TCRdb copy is restricted to in-frame clones and leaves out a portion. The V and J calls and clone size are taken from that table; D and trimming were inferred from the DNA. The sample carries about 34,000 clones, around 77% recorded once. This clonotype was sampled from a human donor in a cohort sampled during active COVID-19. The J gene is TRBJ2-7, the V gene TRBV30; D perhaps matches TRBD1 (6 bases). Sequencing input: peripheral blood. The CDR3 is CAWRGEKQGYPSYEQYF. The CDR3 coding sequence is TGTGCCTGGAGGGGGGAAAAGCAGGGGTACCCCTCCTACGAGCAGTACTTC.